This record looks at one TCR beta chain sequence and its context. RNA, at 0.5 to 1 ug, was reverse transcribed with random hexamers. TCRdb re-derived calls from the immunoSEQ multiplex PCR reads in MiXCR, one entry per CDR3 protein. The table lists some 120,000 distinct CDR3 sequences, about 96% of them singletons. The sample belongs to a study of CD8 T cells in Susac syndrome. Sequencing targeted TCR beta in T cells from blood (CD8+ and CD4+). CDR1 and CDR2 from the germline V gene are SGHTA and FQGNSA. The CDR3 has 13 residues. Trimming stripped 8 bases from V and 0 bases from J, with 8 bases between.

Sequenced input: CD4+ T cells from PBMCs. The chain recombines TRBV7-2 with TRBJ2-4; a possible D gene is TRBD2 (6 bases). This clonotype originated in a human donor in good health. In DNA form, the CDR3 reads TGTGCCAGCGGGACTCTAGCCAAAAACATTCAGTACTTC. It is translated as CASGTLAKNIQYF.